Below, 22 T cell receptor beta chains from the same sample are listed, as sequenced in a study of shared T cell receptors in the human thymus. The protocol was immunoSEQ multiplex PCR, while the TCRdb copy is restricted to in-frame clones and leaves out a portion. Of more than 550,000 clones in the sample, approximately 87% were seen once. These data were also reused for a study on human thymus T cells.

The sequenced material came from thymocytes. The receptors shown here come from a boy under two years old with a congenital heart defect.

This chain links TRBV4-1 with TRBJ2-2; TRBD2 matches 7 bases. The CDR3 has 17 residues. V lost 0 bases to trimming and J lost 4 bases; unmatched junction nucleotides: 8. Germline CDR1 reads MGHRA; CDR2 reads YSYEKL. CDR3 in amino acids: CASSQEVSAGVTGELFF. CDR3 coding DNA: TGCGCCAGCAGCCAAGAAGTATCGGCGGGAGTCACCGGGGAGCTGTTTTTT.

This sequence joins TRBV28 and TRBJ2-2; a weak D match, TRBD1 (6 bases). The V gene lost 4 bases and the J gene lost 5 bases, with 20 bases spanning the gap. The CDR3 contains 17 residues. Germline V gene sequence: CDR1 MDHEN, CDR2 SYDVKM. The CDR3 coding sequence is TGTGCCAGCAGTTCCTTTTACTGGGGGCGCTGTACCGGGGAGCTGTTTTTT. This codes for CASSSFYWGRCTGELFF.

J is TRBJ1-2 and V is TRBV6-1; TRBD1 agrees at 8 bases. The CDR3 consists of 13 residues. V trimming: 8 bases; J trimming: 4 bases; junction bases outside the gene matches: 6. The germline V gene encodes CDR1 MNHNS and CDR2 SASEGT. In DNA, the CDR3 is TGTGCCAGCTATGCCGGGACAGGCTATGGCTACACCTTC. Translation: CASYAGTGYGYTF.

V and J are TRBV30 and TRBJ1-1, with TRBD1 matching over 9 bases. Germline V CDR1 and CDR2: GTSNPN, SVGIG (reference sequence). The CDR3 consists of 15 residues. V dropped 3 bases and J dropped 1; count of bases not matched to a gene: 6. This chain's CDR3 is CAWRTLTGGNTEAFF. The CDR3, as DNA: TGTGCCTGGAGGACCTTGACAGGGGGGAACACTGAAGCTTTCTTT.

The chain joins TRBV7-6 to TRBJ2-7; 8 nucleotides match TRBD2. V dropped 5 bases and J dropped 4; count of bases not matched to a gene: 10. The V gene's germline CDR1 is SGHVS and CDR2 FNYEAQ. The CDR3 sequence is 15 residues long. CDR3 in amino acids: CASSDCPGLEYEQYF. Here the CDR3 DNA reads TGTGCCAGCAGCGACTGTCCGGGACTAGAATACGAGCAGTACTTC.

The rearrangement links TRBV4-3 to TRBJ2-3; 7 bases are a match to TRBD2. Germline V gene sequence: CDR1 LGHNA, CDR2 YSLEER. Unmatched junction bases numbered 8, after V lost 1 base and J lost 4 bases. This CDR3 comprises 16 residues. Written as DNA, the CDR3 is TGCGCCAGCAGCCAAGTCCCACTAGCGTGGGCAGATACGCAGTATTTT. Amino acids: CASSQVPLAWADTQYF.

This clone was recorded only once. The gene calls are TRBV29-1 and TRBJ2-7; TRBD2 is a possible D gene (5 bases). CDR1 is SQVTM, CDR2 ANQGSEA, per germline. The CDR3 is made up of 15 amino acids. Trimming cost V 5 bases and J 4 bases, with 21 bases left between them. The CDR3 sequence is CSVHARTPESYEQYF. The CDR3 DNA sequence: TGCAGCGTTCATGCCCGGACTCCCGAGTCGTACGAGCAGTACTTC.

V is TRBV10-2 and J is TRBJ1-6, with D possibly matching TRBD1 (5 bases). Germline V gene sequence: CDR1 WSHSY, CDR2 SAAADI. The V gene lost 11 bases and the J gene lost 7 bases, with 15 bases spanning the gap. CDR3 length equals 13 residues. The CDR3 nucleotides are TGCGCCGGACGGTCCAGGGCCAATTCACCCCTCCACTTT. It encodes CAGRSRANSPLHF.

The V gene is TRBV7-2, the J gene TRBJ2-7; D gene unclear. Trimming took 5 bases from V and 3 from J, leaving 23 bases between them. The CDR3 sequence is 17 residues long. From germline, CDR1 is SGHTA and CDR2 FQGNSA. CDR3 in DNA: TGTGCCAGCAGCCAAAGCCCGCAGACTGGTTGTGGCTACGAGCAGTACTTC. Protein: CASSQSPQTGCGYEQYF.

This clone was detected a few times. The gene calls are TRBV5-6 and TRBJ1-4; TRBD1 is a possible D gene (6 bases). Germline V gene data show CDR1 as SGHDT and CDR2 as YYEEEE. CDR3 length: 15 amino acids. V was shortened by 3 bases and J by 5 bases, with 14 bases between the two germline ends. CDR3 protein: CASSYYGQQNEKLFF. CDR3 DNA: TGTGCCAGCAGCTACTACGGACAGCAAAATGAAAAACTGTTTTTT.

This sequence joins TRBV9 and TRBJ1-2; 7 bases fit TRBD1. The germline V gene encodes CDR1 SGDLS and CDR2 YYNGEE. The V and J ends lost 2 bases and 5 bases, in that order; junction bases with no gene match: 3. This CDR3 region has 13 residues. The CDR3 DNA reads as TGTGCCAGCAGCGTTGCGGGACAGTATGGCTACACCTTC. Protein product: CASSVAGQYGYTF.

This chain connects TRBV28 to TRBJ2-3; D unresolved. There are 13 residues in the CDR3. Germline loops: CDR1 MDHEN, CDR2 SYDVKM. V was clipped by 6 bases and J by 6 bases, with 13 bases between them. CDR3 protein: CASRRPLADTQYF. The CDR3 DNA reads as TGTGCCAGCAGGAGGCCTCTCGCCGATACGCAGTATTTT.

The CDR3: CATSRIRQGRTEAFF. The CDR3 DNA sequence: TGTGCCACCAGCAGAATAAGACAGGGGCGGACTGAAGCTTTCTTT. The chain has TRBV15 and TRBJ1-1; 8 positions agree with TRBD1. CDR1 LNHNV and CDR2 YYDKDF come from the germline V gene (reference sequence). The V gene end was trimmed by 2 bases and the J gene end by 5 bases; junction bases not matched to a gene: 7. CDR3 length equals 15 residues.

The chain employs TRBV29-1 and TRBJ1-5; D is perhaps TRBD1 (5 bases). The germline V gene has CDR1 SQVTM and CDR2 ANQGSEA. The V end lost 4 bases, the J end lost 4 bases, and 11 bases lay between the germline ends. The CDR3 is made up of 13 amino acids. DNA for the CDR3: TGCAGCGTTGTGGACACACCAAATCAGCCCCAGCATTTT. Protein: CSVVDTPNQPQHF.

With regard to this clone: A junction end diverges from the germline sequence, so it may reflect a read error. The J gene is TRBJ2-7, the V gene TRBV25-1; the D gene is possibly TRBD2 (6 bases). CDR1 MGHDK and CDR2 SYGVNS come from the germline V gene. The CDR3 loop spans 14 amino acids. As DNA, the CDR3 is TGTGCCAGCAGTGGCGCTAGCGTTTACTACAAGCAGTACTTC. It is translated as CASSGASVYYKQYF.

The genes are TRBV5-1 and TRBJ2-5, with a possible D match to TRBD2 (6 bases). The CDR3 runs 15 residues. Germline loops: CDR1 SGHRS, CDR2 YFSETQ. V shed 0 bases and J shed 3 bases, with 12 bases lying between them. In DNA, the CDR3 is TGCGCCAGCAGCTTGGCTGTCGCTAGCGAAGAGACCCAGTACTTC. This encodes CASSLAVASEETQYF.

The chain couples TRBV4-1 to TRBJ1-2; D is unclear. Trimming shortened V by 4 bases and J by 4 bases, and 19 bases separated the two germline ends. Germline V gene sequence: CDR1 MGHRA, CDR2 YSYEKL. The CDR3 loop spans 16 amino acids. The CDR3 here is CASSPLSDYLLYGYTF. CDR3 coding DNA: TGCGCCAGCAGCCCCTTAAGTGACTATCTCCTCTATGGCTACACCTTC.

This clone has a single count. J is TRBJ2-3 and V is TRBV6-5; 8 bases fit TRBD2. Germline CDR1 MNHEY, CDR2 SVGAGI. This CDR3 is 13 amino acids long. Trimming cost V 6 bases and J 4 bases; bases outside gene matches: 3. The CDR3 nucleotides read TGTGCCAGCAGCGGGGGGGCCCCAGATACGCAGTATTTT. Protein: CASSGGAPDTQYF.

V gene TRBV11-2 combines with J gene TRBJ2-1; possible D gene TRBD2, 6 bases. V gave up 0 bases and J gave up 9 bases, with 6 bases separating them. This CDR3 contains 12 residues. Germline V gene sequence: CDR1 SGHAT, CDR2 FQNNGV. DNA for the CDR3: TGTGCCAGCAGCTTAGAGGGGGGTGAGCAGTTCTTC. Translating gives CASSLEGGEQFF.

About this clone itself: In the same sample, other DNA sequences code for this CDR3. The chain has TRBV2 and TRBJ2-7; 11 nucleotides align to TRBD2. This CDR3 has 14 amino acids. V trimming: 6 bases; J trimming: 4 bases; junction bases outside the gene matches: 5. Germline V gives CDR1 SNHLY, CDR2 FYNNEI. The CDR3 nucleotides read TGTGCCAGCAGCCGGACTAGCGGGTTGTACGAGCAGTACTTC. Encoded protein: CASSRTSGLYEQYF.

V and J are TRBV29-1 and TRBJ1-2; D possibly corresponds to TRBD1 (6 bases). Germline CDR1 and CDR2: SQVTM and ANQGSEA. This CDR3 contains 16 residues. V dropped 3 bases and J dropped 8 bases, with 25 bases sitting between them. The CDR3 bases are TGCAGCGTTGATACGGTGGCGCTCGGGGGGCGGAAAGGCTACACCTTC. Its translation: CSVDTVALGGRKGYTF. Based on the CDR3 plus reference TRBV29-1 and TRBJ1-2, the full variable domain is SAVISQKPSRDICQRGTSLTIQCQVDSQVTMMFWYRQQPGQSLTLIATANQGSEATYESGFVIDKFPISRPNLTFSTLTVSNMSPEDSSIYLCSVDTVALGGRKGYTFGSGTRLTVV.

The V gene is TRBV7-6, the J gene TRBJ2-1; 8 bases line up with TRBD2. CDR3 length: 18 residues. The germline V gene encodes CDR1 SGHVS and CDR2 FNYEAQ. Germline trimming cut 0 bases from V and 0 bases from J; bases unmatched to any gene: 7. The CDR3 nucleotides read TGTGCCAGCAGCTTAGCCTTTACTAGCGGCGGCTCCTACAATGAGCAGTTCTTC. It yields the protein CASSLAFTSGGSYNEQFF.